These 5 T cell receptor beta chains were all obtained from the same sample, sequenced in a study of OX40 agonist ivuxolimab in advanced cancers. The table came from immunoSEQ multiplex PCR; TCRdb's copy has only in-frame clones and leaves some out. The sample records approximately 77,000 clones, around 85% being singletons. The specimen comprised CD4+ or CD8+ T cells sorted from blood, sampled in a trial of the OX40 agonist ivuxolimab. Every receptor here comes from an adult with an advanced solid tumor such as melanoma, head and neck, liver or kidney cancer.

This clone has just one count. The chain recombines TRBV19 with TRBJ1-1; D is unresolved. The CDR3 contains 15 residues. From germline, CDR1 is LNHDA and CDR2 SQIVND (reference sequence). The ends were cut back, 6 bases at V and 7 bases at J, with 21 bases in the middle. The CDR3 protein is CASSDRKVGTSEAFF. The CDR3 nucleotides are TGTGCCAGTAGCGACCGTAAAGTCGGAACAAGTGAAGCTTTCTTT.

The chain carries TRBV7-3 and TRBJ2-5; 7 nucleotides agree with TRBD1. The germline V gene encodes CDR1 SGHTA and CDR2 FQGTGA. This CDR3 has 15 amino acids. V trimming: 5 bases; J trimming: 1 base; junction bases outside the gene matches: 7. Written as DNA, the CDR3 is TGTGCCAGCAGCACAAATCCAGGGGGCCAAGAGACCCAGTACTTC. It specifies CASSTNPGGQETQYF.

This chain joins TRBV28 and TRBJ2-7; D may be TRBD2 (6 bases). V lost 6 bases and J 0 bases, leaving 18 bases between the germline ends. CDR3 length: 16 amino acids. The germline V gene encodes CDR1 MDHEN and CDR2 SYDVKM. CDR3 protein: CASRKMGDGSSYEQYF. CDR3 DNA: TGTGCCAGCAGAAAGATGGGGGACGGGAGCTCCTACGAGCAGTACTTC.

The V call is TRBV5-1, the J call TRBJ1-6; 8 nucleotides agree with TRBD1. This CDR3 is 16 amino acids long. V shed 4 bases, J shed 6 bases, and the junction held 9 bases outside the gene matches. Germline CDR1 and CDR2: SGHRS and YFSETQ. The CDR3 DNA follows: TGCGCCAGCAGCGGGGGTTTAGGACAGGGTAATTCACCCCTCCACTTT. Translated: CASSGGLGQGNSPLHF.

The chain links TRBV19 to TRBJ2-2, with D possibly TRBD1 on 5 matching bases. V lost 5 bases and J lost 4, with 17 bases in between. CDR3 length: 16 amino acids. Per the germline V gene, CDR1 is LNHDA and CDR2 is SQIVND (reference sequence). CDR3 sequence (DNA): TGTGCCAGTAGTGTTATTTCAGGGTTTGGCACCGGGGAGCTGTTTTTT. It specifies CASSVISGFGTGELFF.